These 28 T cell receptor beta chains came from one sample sequenced in a study of T cells in women clearing cervical HPV infection. TCRdb's copy holds only in-frame clones and misses some; the assay was immunoSEQ multiplex PCR. This sample's clone table lists some 31,000 clones. Sequencing input: blood buffy coat. These receptors were taken from a woman between 18 and 70 years old with a cervical HPV16 infection that either progressed to CIN3+ or cleared (not recorded which).

Of note for this clone: Sequencing ends 3 residues short of the CDR3 end; the germline J gene provides the rest. V is TRBV19 and J is TRBJ2-5; possible D gene TRBD2, 5 bases. The ends were cut back, 3 bases at V and 1 base at J, with 9 bases in the middle. Germline CDR1 is LNHDA and CDR2 is SQIVND (reference sequence). The CDR3 is 14 amino acids. Here the CDR3 reads CASSIKGLQETQYF. CDR3 DNA, as far as it was read: TGTGCCAGTAGTATTAAAGGACTCCAAGAGACC.

As to this clone: The sequence runs out 3 residues before the end of the CDR3; the remainder is reconstructed from the germline J gene. V and J are TRBV6-2 or TRBV6-3 and TRBJ1-1; D not resolved. The CDR3 spans 13 residues. V was trimmed by 2 bases and J by 0 bases, leaving 4 bases between them. CDR1 MNHEY and CDR2 SVGEGT come from the germline V gene. The part of the CDR3 DNA that was read is TGTGCCAGCAGTTACGTAATGAACACTGAA. It translates to CASSYVMNTE. The full CDR3 protein reads CASSYVMNTEAFF.

Concerning this clone: The read ends 3 residues before the CDR3 terminus; that terminus is restored from the germline J gene. The genes are TRBV10-3 and TRBJ2-3, with 9 bases that match TRBD2. The CDR3 consists of 16 residues. Germline CDR1 ENHRY, CDR2 SYGVKD. The V and J ends lost 0 bases and 5 bases, in that order; junction bases with no gene match: 6. The CDR3 bases that were read are TGTGCCATCAGTGAGTCGATGCGGGGGGGCGGAGATACG. Translating it yields CAISESMRGGGDT. The CDR3 as a whole reads CAISESMRGGGDTQYF.

Remarks on this clone: Mismatch with germline at one junction end may stem from a read error. The read ends 3 residues before the CDR3 terminus; that terminus is restored from the germline J gene. The rearrangement links TRBV7-3 to TRBJ1-1; no clear D. CDR3 size: 13 residues. Germline V gives CDR1 SGHTA, CDR2 FQGTGA. The sequenced CDR3 bases are TGTGTCAGCAGCTCGTCGGTGAACACTGAA. Translation gives CVSSSSVNTE. The CDR3 as a whole reads CVSSSSVNTEAFF.

Notes on this clone: The CDR3 is cut off 3 residues early in the read; its end comes from the germline J gene. The V call is TRBV18, the J call TRBJ2-7; D not certain. Trimming left V 1 base short and J 5 bases short, with 6 bases between. This CDR3 region has 12 residues. Germline values: CDR1 KGHSH, CDR2 LQKENI. The CDR3 DNA, read in part, is TGTGCCAGCTCACCACAGGGTAACGAG. Its protein product is CASSPQGNE. The entire CDR3 sequence reads CASSPQGNEQYF.

Of note for this clone: The read is 3 residues too short to cover the CDR3 end, so that end is filled in from the germline J gene. The chain has TRBV10-2 and TRBJ2-1, with 9 bases matching TRBD1. J lost 4 bases, V lost 7 bases, and 2 bases had no gene match. The CDR3 runs to 13 residues. Germline V CDR1 and CDR2: WSHSY, SAAADI. CDR3 bases read: TGCGCCAGCACGGGGACAGGGTACAATGAG. Translation gives CASTGTGYNE. The full-length CDR3 reads as CASTGTGYNEQFF.

As concerns this clone: The sequenced fragment ends 3 residues before the CDR3 boundary, so the rest is inferred from the germline J gene. The chain has TRBV7-9 and TRBJ2-3; tentative D call: TRBD1 (5 bases). CDR1 is SEHNR and CDR2 is FQNEAQ in the germline V gene (reference sequence). The CDR3 is 15 amino acids. The ends were cut back, 1 base at V and 0 bases at J, with 8 bases in the middle. The CDR3 DNA, read in part, is TGTGCCAGCAGCTTAGGGACACTTAGCACAGATACG. Translating gives CASSLGTLSTDT. The entire CDR3 reads CASSLGTLSTDTQYF.

Of note for this clone: The read terminates 3 residues ahead of where the CDR3 ends, so the germline J gene completes it. J is TRBJ1-1 and V is TRBV5-6; D gene unclear. The CDR3 length is 13 residues. In germline, CDR1 is SGHDT, CDR2 YYEEEE. Trimming left V 1 base short and J 1 base short, with 5 bases between. Partial CDR3 DNA: TGTGCCAGCAGCTTGATCAGGAACACTGAA. Its protein is CASSLIRNTE. In full, the CDR3 is CASSLIRNTEAFF.

With respect to this clone: The read finishes 3 residues shy of the CDR3 end, and the germline J gene is used to complete it. This chain connects TRBV7-9 to TRBJ1-2; D might be TRBD1 (5 bases). CDR3 length: 14 amino acids. Between the trimmed V and J ends, which lost 4 bases and 3 bases, there was a span of 12 bases. CDR1 is SEHNR and CDR2 is FQNEAQ in the germline V gene (reference sequence). The sequenced CDR3 bases are TGTGCCAGCAGCTCCAAGACAGCACACTATGGC. This sequence encodes CASSSKTAHYG. The CDR3 as a whole reads CASSSKTAHYGYTF.

A remark on this clone: The read gets to within 3 residues of the CDR3 end, and the germline J gene fills in the rest. The V call is TRBV7-3, the J call TRBJ2-7; 9 bases fit TRBD1. V lost 4 bases to trimming and J lost 6 bases; unmatched junction nucleotides: 4. The CDR3 consists of 13 residues. The germline CDR1 and CDR2 sequences are SGHTA and FQGTGA. The CDR3 bases that were read are TGTGCCAGCAGCTCCGGGACAGGGAGCGAG. Residues: CASSSGTGSE. The complete CDR3 sequence is CASSSGTGSEQYF.

On this clone: The observed sequence ends 3 residues before the CDR3 terminus, with the missing tail filled in from the germline J gene. The rearrangement uses TRBV2 and TRBJ2-1; 9 nucleotides agree with TRBD1. Germline lookup yields CDR1 SNHLY and CDR2 FYNNEI. This CDR3 region has 13 residues. V lost 8 bases to trimming and J lost 5 bases; unmatched junction nucleotides: 4. CDR3 in amino acids: CASGRQGDNEQFF. The sequenced CDR3 bases are TGTGCCAGCGGACGACAGGGGGACAATGAG. Filled out from reference TRBV2 and TRBJ2-1, the complete variable domain reads EPEVTQTPSHQVTQMGQEVILRCVPISNHLYFYWYRQILGQKVEFLVSFYNNEISEKSEIFDDQFSVERPDGSNFTLKIRSTKLEDSAMYFCASGRQGDNEQFFGPGTRLTVL.

Of note for this clone: The read halts 3 residues ahead of the CDR3 end, with the missing end drawn from the germline J gene. The rearrangement joins TRBV7-2 to TRBJ2-3; D may be TRBD2 (5 bases). CDR1 is SGHTA, CDR2 FQGNSA, per germline. The CDR3 consists of 15 residues. The CDR3 sequence: CASSLGSGEGETQYF. Partial CDR3 DNA: TGTGCCAGCAGCTTAGGCTCAGGCGAGGGCGAGACG.

A remark on this clone: The CDR3 is cut off 3 residues early in the read; its end comes from the germline J gene. The chain carries TRBV19 and TRBJ1-4; 9 nucleotides align to TRBD1. The junction had 8 bases not matched to a gene; V was cut back by 7 bases and J by 8 bases. Germline values: CDR1 LNHDA, CDR2 SQIVND (reference sequence). The CDR3 extends over 14 amino acids. Here the CDR3 reads CASTLGQGREKLFF. Incomplete CDR3 DNA: TGTGCCAGTACCCTGGGACAGGGAAGGGAAAAA.

As regards this clone: Read sequence stops 3 residues before the CDR3 end, and the germline J gene provides the missing end. The J gene is TRBJ1-2, the V gene TRBV30, with D unresolved. V gave up 7 bases and J gave up 2 bases, with 5 bases separating them. The germline V gene encodes CDR1 GTSNPN and CDR2 SVGIG (reference sequence). The CDR3 has 10 amino acids. The CDR3 protein is CASINYGYTF. The sequenced part of the CDR3 DNA is TGTGCCTCCATCAACTATGGC. Full variable domain (rest looked up from reference TRBV30 and TRBJ1-2): SQTIHQWPATLVQPVGSPLSLECTVEGTSNPNLYWYRQAAGRGLQLLFYSVGIGQISSEVPQNLSASRPQDRQFILSSKKLLLSDSGFYLCASINYGYTFGSGTRLTVV.

A remark on this clone: Read coverage stops 3 residues before the CDR3 terminus; the germline J gene supplies the remainder. The V gene is TRBV7-2, the J gene TRBJ2-7, with D possibly matching TRBD2 (6 bases). Germline assignment: CDR1 SGHTA and CDR2 FQGNSA. The CDR3 is 17 amino acids. The CDR3 DNA, read in part, is TGTGCAAGTCGCTTAGCTCCGGGACTCTCGACCTCCTACGAG. Translated, it gives CASRLAPGLSTSYE. The whole CDR3 sequence reads CASRLAPGLSTSYEQYF.

As to this clone: The CDR3 end is not reached by the read, which stops 3 residues before it; the germline J gene fills it in. This chain connects TRBV29-1 to TRBJ1-2; D perhaps matches TRBD1 (5 bases). The CDR3 is 11 residues long. Per the germline V gene, CDR1 is SQVTM and CDR2 is ANQGSEA. CDR3: CSVEAGSGYTF. The sequenced CDR3 bases are TGCAGCGTTGAAGCAGGGAGCGGC.

With regard to this clone: The CDR3 is cut off 3 residues early in the read; its end comes from the germline J gene. This rearrangement joins TRBV18 to TRBJ1-5; possible D gene TRBD1, 6 bases. From germline, CDR1 is KGHSH and CDR2 LQKENI. The CDR3 is made up of 13 amino acids. V lost 3 bases to trimming and J lost 7 bases, with 10 bases between them. CDR3 sequence reads: CASSPGRGQPQHF. Partial CDR3 DNA: TGTGCCAGCTCACCGGGCAGGGGACAGCCC.

Comment on this clone: The read is 3 residues too short to cover the CDR3 end, so that end is filled in from the germline J gene. The gene calls are TRBV7-7 and TRBJ2-5; D gene ambiguous. CDR3 length: 14 amino acids. Germline values: CDR1 SSHAT, CDR2 FNYEAQ (reference sequence). V was trimmed by 1 base and J by 2 bases, leaving 8 bases between them. The sequenced CDR3 bases are TGTGCCAGCAGCTTAGGGGCCGGACAAGAGACC. This encodes CASSLGAGQET. The full CDR3 is CASSLGAGQETQYF.

Comment on this clone: From the germline J gene comes the end of the CDR3, since the read stops 3 residues before it. V usage is TRBV5-4 and J usage is TRBJ2-5, with D tentatively TRBD2 (7 bases). The CDR3 spans 13 residues. In germline, CDR1 is SGHNT, CDR2 YYREEE (reference sequence). Trimming shortened V by 4 bases and J by 5 bases, and 12 bases separated the two germline ends. CDR3 DNA, as far as it was read: TGTGCCAGCAGCCCGTGGGGGGGCGAGACC. Residues: CASSPWGGET. The full-length CDR3 reads as CASSPWGGETQYF.

As concerns this clone: The CDR3 end is not reached by the read, which stops 3 residues before it; the germline J gene fills it in. This rearrangement joins TRBV7-2 to TRBJ2-1; no reliable D call. Trimming removed 5 bases from V and 4 bases from J, with 6 bases in between. Germline assignment: CDR1 SGHTA and CDR2 FQGNSA. This CDR3 contains 12 residues. CDR3 in amino acids: CASSPQYNEQFF. CDR3 bases read: TGTGCCAGCAGCCCTCAGTACAATGAG.

With respect to this clone: The CDR3 is cut off 3 residues early in the read; its end comes from the germline J gene. This chain joins TRBV5-6 and TRBJ1-2; possibly TRBD1 for D (6 bases). The CDR3 is 14 residues long. Germline V gives CDR1 SGHDT, CDR2 YYEEEE. V shed 4 bases and J shed 3 bases, with 13 bases lying between them. Partial CDR3 DNA: TGTGCCAGCAGCACACGACAGGACTACTATGGC. Its protein is CASSTRQDYYG. The entire CDR3 reads CASSTRQDYYGYTF.

Turning to this clone: The read ends 3 residues early relative to the CDR3; the germline J gene fills the gap. The chain recombines TRBV4-1 with TRBJ2-6; 10 bases are a match to TRBD2. Germline V CDR1 and CDR2: MGHRA, YSYEKL. Trimming removed 6 bases from V and 12 bases from J; junction bases left unmatched: 17. The CDR3 length is 17 residues. CDR3: CASSLPSLAGESGVLTF. Partial CDR3 DNA: TGCGCCAGCAGTTTACCTTCCCTAGCGGGAGAGAGCGGCGTC.

In the case of this clone: The CDR3 extends 3 residues past the end of the read, so its final part is completed from the germline J gene. This chain joins TRBV30 and TRBJ2-7; 7 positions match TRBD2. V gave up 3 bases and J gave up 4 bases; unmatched junction bases: 12. CDR1 and CDR2 (germline): GTSNPN, SVGIG (reference sequence). CDR3 length: 15 residues. The CDR3 here is CAWSLHRLALYEQYF. Partial CDR3 DNA: TGTGCCTGGAGCCTTCATAGACTAGCCCTATACGAG. Variable domain in full (rest from reference TRBV30 and TRBJ2-7): SQTIHQWPATLVQPVGSPLSLECTVEGTSNPNLYWYRQAAGRGLQLLFYSVGIGQISSEVPQNLSASRPQDRQFILSSKKLLLSDSGFYLCAWSLHRLALYEQYFGPGTRLTVT.

As for this clone: The read stops 3 residues short of the end of the CDR3; the missing end is completed from the germline J gene. The chain links TRBV5-1 to TRBJ2-7, with 7 bases aligning to TRBD1. The ends lost 0 bases at V and 0 bases at J; junction bases unmatched: 3. Germline assignment: CDR1 SGHRS and CDR2 YFSETQ. The length of the CDR3 is 15 residues. CDR3 residues: CASSLETGSSYEQYF. Partial CDR3 DNA: TGCGCCAGCAGCTTGGAGACAGGGAGCTCCTACGAG.

To note about this clone: One end of the junction is discordant with germline, which a read error may explain. The read falls 3 residues short of the CDR3 end, and the missing part is taken from the germline J gene. V is TRBV7-9 and J is TRBJ1-1; D is possibly TRBD1 (6 bases). Germline assignment: CDR1 SEHNR and CDR2 FQNEAQ (reference sequence). The CDR3 is 14 amino acids. Partial CDR3 DNA: TGTTCCAGCAGCTCCTCAGGGGTTGGCACTGAA. Protein product: CSSSSSGVGTE. The whole CDR3 protein reads CSSSSSGVGTEAFF.

Note on this clone: The read is 3 residues too short to cover the CDR3 end, so that end is filled in from the germline J gene. V gene TRBV19 combines with J gene TRBJ2-4, with TRBD1 as a possible D gene (6 bases). Per the germline V gene, CDR1 is LNHDA and CDR2 is SQIVND (reference sequence). This CDR3 has 11 amino acids. The CDR3 loop reads CASSIDRGQYF. CDR3 bases read: TGTGCCAGTAGTATAGACAGGGGT.

As for this clone: The read is 3 residues too short to cover the CDR3 end, so that end is filled in from the germline J gene. This chain connects TRBV5-1 to TRBJ2-7; 9 bases match TRBD2. V dropped 2 bases and J dropped 3; count of bases not matched to a gene: 3. The CDR3 consists of 14 residues. Germline V gene lookup returns CDR1 SGHRS and CDR2 YFSETQ. This CDR3 reads CASSFGLANYEQYF. The covered CDR3 bases are TGCGCCAGCAGCTTCGGACTAGCGAACTACGAG.

A remark on this clone: From the germline J gene comes the end of the CDR3, since the read stops 3 residues before it. Other nucleotide sequences in the sample specify the same CDR3. The chain has TRBV7-9 and TRBJ1-3; 8 positions agree with TRBD1. V lost 5 bases to trimming and J lost 7 bases; unmatched junction nucleotides: 4. CDR1 and CDR2 (germline): SEHNR, FQNEAQ (reference sequence). This CDR3 comprises 13 residues. This CDR3 reads CASSPYRGNTIYF. CDR3 DNA, as far as it was read: TGTGCCAGCAGCCCATACAGGGGGAACACC. Complete variable domain (other parts from reference TRBV7-9 and TRBJ1-3): DTGVSQNPRHKITKRGQNVTFRCDPISEHNRLYWYRQTLGQGPEFLTYFQNEAQLEKSRLLSDRFSAERPKGSFSTLEIQRTEQGDSAMYLCASSPYRGNTIYFGEGSWLTVV.